This paragraph reports one T cell receptor (beta chain). Its target is not known. Although they were nominally healthy when sampled, donors likely had unrecorded immune exposures. The data were taken from a study of cytomegalovirus exposure and HLA in healthy donors. 13 Jbeta primers and 60 Vbeta primers were used for the PCR. Repertoires were generated with immunoSEQ multiplex PCR, while TCRdb's copy carries only in-frame clones and drops some. Of 150,000 or so clones detected, roughly 80% appear once; the ten largest clones hold 8.5%. Study conclusions and caveats: In a later analysis, several top co-occurrence clusters appeared linked to parvovirus B19, influenza, CMV and Epstein-Barr virus. Earlier analysis yielded a pattern in which most TCR beta V segments were productive about 87% or about 30% of the time.

This CDR3 has 15 amino acids. CDR1 and CDR2 from the germline V gene are MNHNS and SASEGT. Germline trimming cut 4 bases from V and 6 bases from J; bases unmatched to any gene: 7. The sample consisted of PBMCs. The V gene is TRBV6-1, the J gene TRBJ2-7, with 12 bases that match TRBD1. This TCR was sampled from a male donor in good health and CMV-seropositive. CDR3 region: CASSGGGTGGIEQYF. In DNA form, the CDR3 reads TGTGCCAGCAGTGGGGGGGGGACAGGGGGCATCGAGCAGTACTTC.